What follows are 32 T cell receptor beta chains derived from one specimen sequenced in a study of cytomegalovirus exposure and HLA in healthy donors. PCR primers comprised 60 Vbeta and 13 Jbeta primers. Method: immunoSEQ multiplex PCR; TCRdb's copy keeps in-frame clones and lacks some. Of approximately 100,000 clones listed, 70% to 85% are singletons. The sample consisted of PBMCs. These receptor sequences come from a woman younger than 30 in good health and CMV-seronegative.

The V and J genes are TRBV2 and TRBJ2-4; D possibly corresponds to TRBD2 (6 bases). The CDR3 length is 15 residues. CDR1 is SNHLY and CDR2 is FYNNEI in the germline V gene. V lost 2 bases, J lost 5 bases, and 13 bases lay in between. CDR3: CASSESGGIQNIQYF. For the CDR3, the DNA is TGTGCCAGCAGTGAATCGGGCGGGATACAAAACATTCAGTACTTC.

This chain uses TRBV28 with TRBJ1-6; D gene ambiguous. Germline V lookup: CDR1 MDHEN, CDR2 SYDVKM. The CDR3 is made up of 13 amino acids. V lost 6 bases, J lost 7 bases, and 10 bases lay in between. The CDR3 DNA follows: TGTGCCAGCAGCCGGACTCTAAATTCACCCCTCCACTTT. It yields the protein CASSRTLNSPLHF.

The V call is TRBV28, the J call TRBJ2-6; weak D call: TRBD1 (6 bases). Per the germline V gene, CDR1 is MDHEN and CDR2 is SYDVKM. V lost 5 bases and J lost 2, with 13 bases in between. CDR3 length equals 16 residues. CDR3 sequence: CASSNSRGTGANVLTF. CDR3 DNA sequence: TGTGCCAGCAGTAACTCCAGGGGTACTGGGGCCAACGTCCTGACTTTC. The full variable domain, rest sourced from reference TRBV28 and TRBJ2-6, is DVKVTQSSRYLVKRTGEKVFLECVQDMDHENMFWYRQDPGLGLRLIYFSYDVKMKEKGDIPEGYSVSREKKERFSLILESASTNQTSMYLCASSNSRGTGANVLTFGAGSRLTVL.

This chain uses TRBV30 with TRBJ2-5, with 7 bases identical to TRBD2. After removal of 5 bases from V and 1 base from J, the junction contained 10 bases not matched to a gene. CDR3 size: 15 residues. Germline V gives CDR1 GTSNPN, CDR2 SVGIG (reference sequence). The CDR3 reads CAWVSGTPAQETQYF. CDR3 nucleotide sequence: TGTGCCTGGGTCAGCGGGACGCCCGCCCAAGAGACCCAGTACTTC.

In DNA form, the CDR3 reads TGCGCCAGCAGCTTGGGGCAGTCCCGCTACGAGCAGTACTTC. It is translated as CASSLGQSRYEQYF. The V call is TRBV5-1, the J call TRBJ2-7; unclear D gene. Trimming cost V 0 bases and J 3 bases, with 10 bases left between them. The CDR3 sequence is 14 residues long. Germline CDR1 SGHRS, CDR2 YFSETQ.

V is TRBV10-3 and J is TRBJ2-3; 7 nucleotides align to TRBD2. This CDR3 spans 17 amino acids. Per germline, CDR1 ENHRY and CDR2 SYGVKD. V gave up 8 bases and J gave up 0 bases; unmatched junction bases: 14. The DNA for the CDR3 is TGTGCCATCGGACGGGGAATAGCGGGCAGTAGCACAGATACGCAGTATTTT. Its translation is CAIGRGIAGSSTDTQYF.

The rearrangement uses TRBV7-2 and TRBJ2-2, with TRBD2 matching over 8 bases. Germline CDR1 is SGHTA and CDR2 is FQGNSA. The CDR3 runs 15 residues. V lost 5 bases to trimming and J lost 5 bases; unmatched junction nucleotides: 7. The CDR3 here is CASSQRGGRTGELFF. The CDR3 DNA reads as TGTGCCAGCAGCCAACGGGGGGGCCGAACCGGGGAGCTGTTTTTT. Drawing the rest from reference TRBV7-2 and TRBJ2-2, the complete variable domain is GAGVSQSPSNKVTEKGKDVELRCDPISGHTALYWYRQSLGQGLEFLIYFQGNSAPDKSGLPSDRFSAERTGGSVSTLTIQRTQQEDSAVYLCASSQRGGRTGELFFGEGSRLTVL.

This rearrangement joins TRBV7-8 to TRBJ2-1; 10 bases fit TRBD2. The junction had 6 bases not matched to a gene; V was cut back by 5 bases and J by 2 bases. CDR3 length equals 16 residues. The germline V gene encodes CDR1 SGHVS and CDR2 FQNEAQ. The CDR3 nucleotides read TGTGCCAGCAGCATCCATAGCGGGAGGCCCTACAATGAGCAGTTCTTC. Protein sequence: CASSIHSGRPYNEQFF.

The CDR3 nucleotides are TGTGCCAGCAGCAGGACTAGCGGGGGGTGGGGTGAGCAGTTCTTC. The encoded protein is CASSRTSGGWGEQFF. V gene TRBV7-8 combines with J gene TRBJ2-1; TRBD2 matches at 14 bases. The J segment lost 9 bases and the V segment lost 5 bases, leaving 6 bases of the junction unmatched. The CDR3 loop spans 15 amino acids. Germline assignment: CDR1 SGHVS and CDR2 FQNEAQ. The variable domain in full, completed from reference TRBV7-8 and TRBJ2-1, reads GAGVSQSPRYKVAKRGQDVALRCDPISGHVSLFWYQQALGQGPEFLTYFQNEAQLDKSGLPSDRFFAERPEGSVSTLKIQRTQQEDSAVYLCASSRTSGGWGEQFFGPGTRLTVL.

J is TRBJ2-5 and V is TRBV7-2; D unresolved. The J call is doubtful: the DNA matches TRBJ2-7 better. CDR1 is SGHTA, CDR2 FQGNSA, per germline. This CDR3 is built from 11 residues. CDR3 coding DNA: TGTGCCAGCAGCTTGATAGTCGAGCAGTACTTC. This gives the protein CASSLIVEQYF.

The gene calls are TRBV7-2 and TRBJ1-2; 12 bases match TRBD1. Germline CDR1 is SGHTA and CDR2 is FQGNSA. CDR3 length: 16 amino acids. V was clipped by 5 bases and J by 8 bases; unmatched bases: 12. The CDR3 reads CASSPGQGAGMGGYTF. CDR3 sequence (DNA): TGTGCCAGCAGCCCGGGACAGGGGGCCGGCATGGGAGGCTACACCTTC.

J is TRBJ2-5 and V is TRBV5-8; 7 bases align to TRBD1. V lost 5 bases to trimming and J lost 6 bases; unmatched junction nucleotides: 16. Germline CDR1 and CDR2: SGHTS and YDEGEE. This CDR3 region has 16 residues. In nucleotides, the CDR3 is TGTGCCAGCAGTCGAGGAAAGGGACAGCTGTCGAAGACCCAGTACTTC. Protein: CASSRGKGQLSKTQYF.

V usage is TRBV5-6 and J usage is TRBJ1-5, with 7 bases matching TRBD1. After removal of 4 bases from V and 4 bases from J, the junction contained 8 bases not matched to a gene. CDR3 length: 15 amino acids. The germline gives CDR1 SGHDT, CDR2 YYEEEE. This chain's CDR3 is CASSTKDRLNQPQHF. The CDR3 nucleotides read TGTGCCAGCAGCACAAAGGACAGGCTAAATCAGCCCCAGCATTTT.

The chain has TRBV11-2 and TRBJ1-2; weak D call: TRBD1 (6 bases). Trimming pared 3 bases from V and 6 bases from J, leaving 11 bases between. Germline V gives CDR1 SGHAT, CDR2 FQNNGV. There are 13 residues in the CDR3. CDR3 coding DNA: TGTGCCAGCAGCTTCAACAGGGTAAATGGCTACACCTTC. Its protein is CASSFNRVNGYTF.

J is TRBJ2-2 and V is TRBV2, with D possibly matching TRBD2 (5 bases). The V end lost 10 bases, the J end lost 1 base, and 13 bases lay between the germline ends. In germline, CDR1 is SNHLY, CDR2 FYNNEI. CDR3 length: 14 residues. This CDR3 is CATQKRENTGELFF. CDR3 DNA: TGTGCCACTCAAAAGAGGGAGAACACCGGGGAGCTGTTTTTT.

The chain employs TRBV9 and TRBJ1-2; no reliable D call. Germline CDR1 reads SGDLS; CDR2 reads YYNGEE. This CDR3 is built from 13 residues. Trimming removed 0 bases from V and 6 bases from J, with 9 bases in between. As DNA, the CDR3 is TGTGCCAGCAGCGTAGAGTTCGGGGATGGCTACACCTTC. Protein sequence: CASSVEFGDGYTF. The full variable domain, with the rest looked up from reference TRBV9 and TRBJ1-2, is DSGVTQTPKHLITATGQRVTLRCSPRSGDLSVYWYQQSLDQGLQFLIQYYNGEERAKGNILERFSAQQFPDLHSELNLSSLELGDSALYFCASSVEFGDGYTFGSGTRLTVV.

The CDR3 here is CASSSGQGDIGYTF. The CDR3 bases are TGCGCCAGCAGCTCGGGACAGGGGGATATTGGCTACACCTTC. This chain joins TRBV5-1 and TRBJ1-2, with TRBD1 identical over 11 bases. With 3 bases clipped from V and 7 bases from J, the junction kept 5 bases outside the gene matches. The CDR3 contains 14 residues. The germline V gene encodes CDR1 SGHRS and CDR2 YFSETQ. Complete variable domain (other parts from reference TRBV5-1 and TRBJ1-2): KAGVTQTPRYLIKTRGQQVTLSCSPISGHRSVSWYQQTPGQGLQFLFEYFSETQRNKGNFPGRFSGRQFSNSRSEMNVSTLELGDSALYLCASSSGQGDIGYTFGSGTRLTVV.

This clone appeared a single time. The chain recombines TRBV2 with TRBJ1-5, with 8 positions matching TRBD1. The CDR3 has 16 amino acids. CDR1 SNHLY and CDR2 FYNNEI come from the germline V gene. V trimming: 9 bases; J trimming: 4 bases; junction bases outside the gene matches: 14. The CDR3, as DNA: TGTGCCAGTACCCAAGCCCGGACAGGGTTGAATCAGCCCCAGCATTTT. Protein product: CASTQARTGLNQPQHF.

The CDR3 reads CASSRPGQGSSWAKNIQYF. In nucleotides, the CDR3 is TGCGCCAGCAGCCGACCGGGACAGGGATCATCCTGGGCCAAAAACATTCAGTACTTC. The rearrangement joins TRBV4-1 to TRBJ2-4; 9 bases match TRBD1. Germline trimming cut 4 bases from V and 1 base from J; bases unmatched to any gene: 14. From germline, CDR1 is MGHRA and CDR2 YSYEKL. The CDR3 spans 19 residues.

The chain combines TRBV28 with TRBJ2-2; perhaps TRBD2 as D (6 bases). CDR1 is MDHEN and CDR2 is SYDVKM in the germline V gene. The CDR3 covers 13 residues. Deletions cut 4 bases from V and 5 bases from J, with 8 bases between. In DNA, the CDR3 is TGTGCCAGCAGTTGGGCGGGAACCGGGGAGCTGTTTTTT. Translated, it gives CASSWAGTGELFF.

The chain joins TRBV29-1 to TRBJ1-2; 8 bases are shared with TRBD1. The CDR3 has 13 amino acids. V shed 4 bases and J 2 bases; nucleotides not matched to a gene: 3. Germline CDR1 and CDR2: SQVTM and ANQGSEA. The CDR3 loop is CSVGTGSNYGYTF. As DNA, the CDR3 is TGCAGCGTTGGGACAGGGTCCAACTATGGCTACACCTTC.

The chain is built from TRBV7-8 and TRBJ2-3; TRBD1 might be the D (6 bases). The CDR3 has 15 residues. Trimming removed 2 bases at V and 2 bases at J, with 11 bases between. Per the germline V gene, CDR1 is SGHVS and CDR2 is FQNEAQ. Here the CDR3 reads CASSLLAGDTDTQYF. In nucleotides, the CDR3 is TGTGCCAGCAGCTTATTGGCAGGGGACACAGATACGCAGTATTTT. Variable domain in full (rest from reference TRBV7-8 and TRBJ2-3): GAGVSQSPRYKVAKRGQDVALRCDPISGHVSLFWYQQALGQGPEFLTYFQNEAQLDKSGLPSDRFFAERPEGSVSTLKIQRTQQEDSAVYLCASSLLAGDTDTQYFGPGTRLTVL.

The genes are TRBV9 and TRBJ2-5; D remains unclear. Germline V gene sequence: CDR1 SGDLS, CDR2 YYNGEE. The CDR3 contains 13 residues. V lost 0 bases to trimming and J lost 5 bases, with 8 bases between them. The CDR3 coding sequence is TGTGCCAGCAGCGTAGATCTCCGGGAGACCCAGTACTTC. Protein product: CASSVDLRETQYF.

The chain links TRBV7-3 to TRBJ2-5; TRBD2 might be the D (5 bases). Trimming shortened V by 1 base and J by 4 bases, and 13 bases separated the two germline ends. CDR1 and CDR2 from the germline V gene are SGHTA and FQGTGA. This CDR3 spans 15 amino acids. In DNA, the CDR3 is TGTGCCAGCAGCTTAAGTGGCGCCCGGGGAGAGACCCAGTACTTC. As protein: CASSLSGARGETQYF.

J is TRBJ2-4 and V is TRBV6-5; D gene ambiguous. Germline V gene sequence: CDR1 MNHEY, CDR2 SVGAGI. The CDR3 runs to 15 residues. V was shortened by 5 bases and J by 2 bases, with 13 bases between the two germline ends. The CDR3 is CASSLRQRPKNIQYF. CDR3 in DNA: TGTGCCAGCAGTCTACGGCAGCGACCCAAAAACATTCAGTACTTC.

The CDR3: CASQRQPYSSGANVLTF. CDR3 nucleotide sequence: TGTGCCAGCCAGAGACAGCCCTACAGCTCTGGGGCCAACGTCCTGACTTTC. This rearrangement joins TRBV28 to TRBJ2-6, with a weak D call TRBD1 (5 bases). The CDR3 has 17 residues. The V end lost 8 bases, the J end lost 0 bases, and 17 bases lay between the germline ends. Germline V CDR1 and CDR2: MDHEN, SYDVKM.

The V and J genes are TRBV28 and TRBJ1-4; 10 nucleotides align to TRBD1. The junction had 8 bases not matched to a gene; V was cut back by 8 bases and J by 5 bases. This CDR3 is built from 15 residues. Looked up from germline, CDR1 is MDHEN and CDR2 is SYDVKM. The CDR3 DNA reads as TGTGCCAGCCTCGGACAGGGGGGGGGAAATGAAAAACTGTTTTTT. It codes for CASLGQGGGNEKLFF.

The CDR3 bases are TGTGCCAGCAGCGTAGAAGACAGTCCCTACGAGCAGTACTTC. As protein: CASSVEDSPYEQYF. J is TRBJ2-7 and V is TRBV9; maybe TRBD1 (5 bases). CDR1 and CDR2 from the germline V gene are SGDLS and YYNGEE. The CDR3 sequence is 14 residues long. Trimming stripped 0 bases from V and 2 bases from J, with 9 bases between. The full variable domain, completed using reference TRBV9 and TRBJ2-7, is DSGVTQTPKHLITATGQRVTLRCSPRSGDLSVYWYQQSLDQGLQFLIQYYNGEERAKGNILERFSAQQFPDLHSELNLSSLELGDSALYFCASSVEDSPYEQYFGPGTRLTVT.

The CDR3 nucleotides are TGTGCCAGCAGCACTAGAGGGAATCAGCCCCAGCATTTT. It encodes CASSTRGNQPQHF. The rearrangement joins TRBV7-2 to TRBJ1-5; no clear D. This CDR3 is 13 amino acids long. Trimming cost V 5 bases and J 4 bases, with 9 bases left between them. CDR1 is SGHTA and CDR2 is FQGNSA in the germline V gene.

The gene calls are TRBV7-8 and TRBJ1-5; D gene unclear. The V gene lost 1 base and the J gene lost 6 bases, with 4 bases spanning the gap. Germline V gene lookup returns CDR1 SGHVS and CDR2 FQNEAQ. This CDR3 spans 12 amino acids. The CDR3 DNA follows: TGTGCCAGCAGCTTAGTCGGTCAGCCCCAGCATTTT. This encodes CASSLVGQPQHF.

In its sample, this clone was seen once. This rearrangement joins TRBV5-1 to TRBJ1-1, with TRBD1 identical over 7 bases. Germline CDR1 is SGHRS and CDR2 is YFSETQ. The CDR3 has 15 residues. Trimming took 0 bases from V and 0 from J; bases not matched to a gene: 2. Written as DNA, the CDR3 is TGCGCCAGCAGCTTGGGAACAGGGGTGAACACTGAAGCTTTCTTT. Translation gives CASSLGTGVNTEAFF.

This chain's CDR3 is CASSQDLTSGSYEQYF. In nucleotides, the CDR3 is TGCGCCAGCAGCCAAGATCTCACTAGCGGCTCCTACGAGCAGTACTTC. The genes are TRBV4-3 and TRBJ2-7; 8 nucleotides line up with TRBD2. This CDR3 contains 16 residues. The J segment lost 0 bases and the V segment lost 0 bases, leaving 4 bases of the junction unmatched. The V gene's germline CDR1 is LGHNA and CDR2 YSLEER.